This section outlines one T cell receptor (beta chain) sequence together with its context. Its antigen is as yet unknown. V shed 3 bases and J shed 8 bases, with 11 bases lying between them. CDR1 and CDR2 (germline): GTSNPN, SVGIG (reference sequence). The CDR3 spans 12 residues. Sequencing was performed with immunoSEQ multiplex PCR; in TCRdb, only in-frame clones are kept and a portion is missing. The sample carries approximately 100,000 clones, 80% to 95% recorded once. This sample was taken from a study of graft-versus-host responses after intestinal transplantation. About the study: The whole recipient group had anti-thymocyte globulin induction followed by tacrolimus and steroids for around 3 years. General study results and limits: Detection of GvH clones occurred in recipient marrow, and some had their first appearance in ileum or blood. Individuals carrying graft-donor T cell macrochimerism showed high graft-versus-host to host-versus-graft clonal ratios in allografts. With peak circulating GvH clone levels came an association with early post-transplant HvG declines.

The sample consisted of unstimulated CD8+ T cells sorted from spleen or lymph node cells, taken before intestinal transplant. The receptor's source is a human donor who received an intestinal transplant. The chain combines TRBV30 with TRBJ2-1; D is unclear. For the CDR3, the DNA is TGTGCCTGGAGGTATGGTTACGATGAGCAGTTCTTC. Its translation: CAWRYGYDEQFF.